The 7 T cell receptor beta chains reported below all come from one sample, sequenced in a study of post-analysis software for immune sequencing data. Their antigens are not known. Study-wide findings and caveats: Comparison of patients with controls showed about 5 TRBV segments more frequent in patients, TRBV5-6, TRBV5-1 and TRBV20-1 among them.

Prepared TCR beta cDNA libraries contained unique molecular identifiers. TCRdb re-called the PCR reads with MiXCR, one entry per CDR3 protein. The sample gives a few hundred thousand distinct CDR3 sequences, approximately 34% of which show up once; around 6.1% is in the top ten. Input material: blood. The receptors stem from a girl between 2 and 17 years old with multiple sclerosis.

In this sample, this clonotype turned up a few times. The CDR3 DNA follows: TGCAGTGCCGAACGTCCCGGGGCTAGCGGGGGGAGGGCCCAGTACTTC. Amino acids: CSAERPGASGGRAQYF. The V call is TRBV20-1, the J call TRBJ2-5; the match to TRBD2 covers 11 bases. CDR3 size: 16 residues. Trimming took 6 bases from V and 9 from J; bases not matched to a gene: 18. Germline CDR1 DFQATT, CDR2 SNEGSKA (reference sequence).

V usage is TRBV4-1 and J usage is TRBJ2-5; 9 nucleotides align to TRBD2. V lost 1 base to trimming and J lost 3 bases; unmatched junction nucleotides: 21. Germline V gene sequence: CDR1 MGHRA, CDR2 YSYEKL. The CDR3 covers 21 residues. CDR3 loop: CASSQGGFGAGGGVEKETQYF. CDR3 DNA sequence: TGCGCCAGCAGCCAAGGTGGATTTGGGGCTGGCGGGGGGGTCGAGAAAGAGACCCAGTACTTC.

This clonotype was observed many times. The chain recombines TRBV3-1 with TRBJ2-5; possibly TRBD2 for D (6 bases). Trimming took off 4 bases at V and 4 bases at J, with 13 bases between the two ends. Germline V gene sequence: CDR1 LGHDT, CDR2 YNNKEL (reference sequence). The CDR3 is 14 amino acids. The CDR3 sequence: CASSPYGLPETQYF. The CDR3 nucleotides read TGTGCCAGCAGCCCGTATGGACTACCAGAGACCCAGTACTTC.

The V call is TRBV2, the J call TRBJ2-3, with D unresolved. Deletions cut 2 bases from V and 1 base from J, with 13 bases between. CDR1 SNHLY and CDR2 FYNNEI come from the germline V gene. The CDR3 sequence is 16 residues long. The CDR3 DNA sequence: TGTGCCAGCAGTGAAAGGTTCCTCGTAGGCACAGATACGCAGTATTTT. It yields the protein CASSERFLVGTDTQYF.

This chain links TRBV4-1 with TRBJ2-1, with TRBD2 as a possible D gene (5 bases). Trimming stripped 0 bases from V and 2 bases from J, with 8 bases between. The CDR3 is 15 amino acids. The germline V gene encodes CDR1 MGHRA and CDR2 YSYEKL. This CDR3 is CASSQDRTAYNEQFF. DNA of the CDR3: TGCGCCAGCAGCCAAGATCGGACTGCCTACAATGAGCAGTTCTTC.

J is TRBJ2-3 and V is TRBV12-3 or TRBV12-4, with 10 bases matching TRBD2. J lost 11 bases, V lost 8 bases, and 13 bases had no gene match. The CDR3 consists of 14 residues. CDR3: CASESSGGTDVQYF. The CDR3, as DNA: TGTGCCAGCGAATCTAGCGGGGGCACAGATGTGCAGTATTTT.

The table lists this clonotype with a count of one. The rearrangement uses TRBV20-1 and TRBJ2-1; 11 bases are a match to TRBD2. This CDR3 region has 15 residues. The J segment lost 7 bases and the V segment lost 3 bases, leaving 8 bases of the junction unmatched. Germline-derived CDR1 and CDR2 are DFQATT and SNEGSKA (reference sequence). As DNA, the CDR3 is TGCAGTGCTAGGAGGAGACTAGCGGGAAGAAATGAGCAGTTCTTC. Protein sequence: CSARRRLAGRNEQFF.